This TCR beta chain was profiled in a study of OX40 agonist ivuxolimab in advanced cancers. Study as a whole: Partial responses were achieved by three patients: one hepatocellular carcinoma, two cutaneous melanoma. The study, taken as a whole, reports: There was clonal expansion of CD4+ and CD8+ blood T cells by week 6 at 0.1 to 3.0 mg/kg. Compared with CD4+, CD8+ T cells on average had more expanded clones.

Enrollment shut out patients with autoimmune disease history or systemic immunosuppression. About this clone itself: Its antigen is not known.

Sequencing was performed with immunoSEQ multiplex PCR; in TCRdb, only in-frame clones are kept and a portion is missing. The sample comprises fewer than 45,000 clones, roughly 88% of which are singletons, and 13% rests with the top ten. This CDR3 contains 15 residues. The V gene's germline CDR1 is MDHEN and CDR2 SYDVKM. Trimming removed 5 bases from V and 0 bases from J; junction bases left unmatched: 3. The specimen comprised CD4+ or CD8+ T cells sorted from blood, sampled in a trial of the OX40 agonist ivuxolimab. The clonotype was recovered from an adult with an advanced solid tumor such as melanoma, head and neck, liver or kidney cancer. J is TRBJ1-2 and V is TRBV28, with 10 bases fitting TRBD1. The CDR3 spells CASSGGTGANYGYTF. CDR3 coding DNA: TGTGCCAGCAGTGGGGGGACAGGGGCTAACTATGGCTACACCTTC.